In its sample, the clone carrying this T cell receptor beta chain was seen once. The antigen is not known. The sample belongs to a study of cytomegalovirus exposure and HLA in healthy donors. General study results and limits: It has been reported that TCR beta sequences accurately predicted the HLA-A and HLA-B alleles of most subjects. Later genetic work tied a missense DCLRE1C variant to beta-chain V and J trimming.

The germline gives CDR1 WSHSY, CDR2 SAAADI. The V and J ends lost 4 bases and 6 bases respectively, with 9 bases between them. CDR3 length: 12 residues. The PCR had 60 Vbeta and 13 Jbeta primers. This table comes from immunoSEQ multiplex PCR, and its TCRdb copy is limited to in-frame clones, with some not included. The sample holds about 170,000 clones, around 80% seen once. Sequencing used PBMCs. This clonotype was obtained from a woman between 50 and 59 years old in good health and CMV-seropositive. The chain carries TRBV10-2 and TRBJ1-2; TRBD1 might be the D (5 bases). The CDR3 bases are TGCGCCAGCAGTGTCCAGGGTCATGGCTACACCTTC. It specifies CASSVQGHGYTF.